The 29 T cell receptor beta chains below come from one sample, sequenced in a study of OX40 agonist ivuxolimab in advanced cancers. Library method: the immunoSEQ multiplex PCR assay. This immuneACCESS table, as held by TCRdb, lists in-frame sequences with V and J called but not all clones. Of the missing ones, under half trace to an unresolved V gene in checked studies; the others have no known cause. This sample gives about 51,000 clones in total; roughly four fifths of them show up just once. Together, the top ten hold about 2.9% of the sample. The input for sequencing was CD4+ or CD8+ T cells sorted from blood, taken in a trial of the OX40 agonist ivuxolimab. The receptors originated from an adult with an advanced solid tumor such as melanoma, head and neck, liver or kidney cancer.

The rearrangement joins TRBV5-4 to TRBJ2-7; D is uncertain. The germline V gene has CDR1 SGHNT and CDR2 YYREEE (reference sequence). V was shortened by 4 bases and J by 6 bases, with 11 bases between the two germline ends. This CDR3 contains 12 residues. The CDR3 bases are TGTGCCAGCAGCGCCCCGCCAGGCGAGCAGTACTTC. Its protein product is CASSAPPGEQYF.

This rearrangement joins TRBV7-8 to TRBJ2-4; D is undetermined. This CDR3 comprises 17 residues. Germline assignment: CDR1 SGHVS and CDR2 FQNEAQ. V lost 1 base to trimming and J lost 0 bases, with 13 bases between them. CDR3: CASSLGPAVLAKNIQYF. Written as DNA, the CDR3 is TGTGCCAGCAGCTTAGGGCCGGCGGTACTAGCCAAAAACATTCAGTACTTC.

CDR3 protein: CASSPGQPVSEQYF. Written as DNA, the CDR3 is TGCGCCAGCTCTCCGGGACAGCCGGTCTCCGAGCAGTACTTC. The V and J genes are TRBV5-1 and TRBJ2-7, with 7 positions matching TRBD1. The CDR3 consists of 14 residues. Trimming at V came to 7 bases and at J to 6 bases, leaving 13 bases not matched to a gene. Germline CDR1 reads SGHRS; CDR2 reads YFSETQ.

This clone was seen only once. The chain employs TRBV14 and TRBJ2-7; 11 nucleotides align to TRBD2. The CDR3 contains 15 residues. The junction had 5 bases not matched to a gene; V was cut back by 4 bases and J by 3 bases. Germline V gene sequence: CDR1 SGHDN, CDR2 FVKESK. CDR3 residues: CASSPRLAGSYEQYF. CDR3 in DNA: TGTGCCAGCAGCCCCCGACTAGCGGGGAGCTACGAGCAGTACTTC.

The V call is TRBV2, the J call TRBJ1-5; 8 positions agree with TRBD1. Germline-derived CDR1 and CDR2 are SNHLY and FYNNEI. The J segment lost 3 bases and the V segment lost 6 bases, leaving 7 bases of the junction unmatched. There are 15 residues in the CDR3. DNA for the CDR3: TGTGCCAGCAGGCTGGGACAGGCGGACAATCAGCCCCAGCATTTT. Translation: CASRLGQADNQPQHF.

This chain joins TRBV25-1 and TRBJ2-5; TRBD2 is a possible D gene (6 bases). The CDR3 totals 13 residues. V shed 3 bases and J shed 5 bases, with 10 bases lying between them. Germline V lookup: CDR1 MGHDK, CDR2 SYGVNS. The CDR3 bases are TGTGCCAGCAGTGATTCGGGAGTGGAGACCCAGTACTTC. It codes for CASSDSGVETQYF.

V is TRBV14 and J is TRBJ2-3; 9 bases are shared with TRBD2. Germline V lookup: CDR1 SGHDN, CDR2 FVKESK. The CDR3 spans 16 residues. V was pared by 1 base and J by 2 bases, with 4 bases of the junction left unmatched. CDR3 sequence (DNA): TGTGCCAGCAGCCAAGGCACTAGCGGGTTCACAGATACGCAGTATTTT. This encodes CASSQGTSGFTDTQYF.

The chain joins TRBV11-3 to TRBJ1-1; D is possibly TRBD1 (5 bases). CDR1 and CDR2 from the germline V gene are SGHNT and YENEEA. This CDR3 contains 13 residues. V was clipped by 5 bases and J by 6 bases, with 13 bases between them. The CDR3: CASSPTQGSEAFF. The CDR3 DNA reads TGTGCCAGCAGCCCTACCCAGGGTTCTGAAGCTTTCTTT.

The chain combines TRBV9 with TRBJ2-5; weak D call: TRBD2 (6 bases). The germline V and J ends were trimmed by 4 bases and 5 bases, with 15 bases remaining between them. The CDR3 loop spans 14 amino acids. Per germline, CDR1 SGDLS and CDR2 YYNGEE. In nucleotides, the CDR3 is TGTGCCAGCAGCTCCCGGGACTCTCGGGAGACCCAGTACTTC. Amino acids: CASSSRDSRETQYF.

V is TRBV10-3 and J is TRBJ1-2; D might be TRBD1 (6 bases). V was clipped by 3 bases and J by 6 bases, with 14 bases between them. CDR3 size: 14 residues. Germline V gene sequence: CDR1 ENHRY, CDR2 SYGVKD. The CDR3 sequence: CAISDSGARDGYTF. CDR3 coding DNA: TGTGCCATCAGTGACTCGGGGGCCCGGGATGGCTACACCTTC.

The chain carries TRBV9 and TRBJ1-6; 9 bases line up with TRBD1. This CDR3 spans 14 amino acids. The J segment lost 12 bases and the V segment lost 3 bases, leaving 7 bases of the junction unmatched. CDR1 SGDLS and CDR2 YYNGEE come from the germline V gene. The CDR3 loop reads CASSAEGQGLPLHF. CDR3 DNA: TGTGCCAGCAGCGCGGAGGGACAGGGCTTACCCCTCCACTTT.

The chain is built from TRBV19 and TRBJ1-2; D might be TRBD1 (5 bases). CDR1 is LNHDA and CDR2 is SQIVND in the germline V gene (reference sequence). This CDR3 comprises 12 residues. V lost 6 bases, J lost 4 bases, and 9 bases lay in between. The DNA of the CDR3 is TGTGCCAGTAGGGCAGGGTTCTATGGCTACACCTTC. Its protein product is CASRAGFYGYTF.

J is TRBJ1-1 and V is TRBV18; 8 bases fit TRBD1. CDR1 is KGHSH, CDR2 LQKENI, per germline. Trimming took 3 bases from V and 0 from J; bases not matched to a gene: 3. The CDR3 is 15 amino acids. Here the CDR3 reads CASSPTGALNTEAFF. In DNA, the CDR3 is TGTGCCAGCTCACCGACAGGGGCCCTGAACACTGAAGCTTTCTTT.

The V and J genes are TRBV7-2 and TRBJ1-6; D gene uncertain. Germline values: CDR1 SGHTA, CDR2 FQGNSA. The length of the CDR3 is 14 residues. V was pared by 2 bases and J by 9 bases, with 11 bases between. CDR3 protein: CASSLSGVGSPLHF. CDR3 in DNA: TGTGCCAGCAGCTTATCCGGGGTTGGTTCACCCCTCCACTTT.

The rearrangement uses TRBV2 and TRBJ2-5; D gene uncertain. The CDR3 has 13 residues. Looked up from germline, CDR1 is SNHLY and CDR2 is FYNNEI. V lost 5 bases, J lost 2 bases, and 9 bases lay in between. This CDR3 is CASSWARQETQYF. The CDR3 coding sequence is TGTGCCAGCAGTTGGGCTCGTCAAGAGACCCAGTACTTC. Full variable domain (missing parts from reference TRBV2 and TRBJ2-5): EPEVTQTPSHQVTQMGQEVILRCVPISNHLYFYWYRQILGQKVEFLVSFYNNEISEKSEIFDDQFSVERPDGSNFTLKIRSTKLEDSAMYFCASSWARQETQYFGPGTRLLVL.

This clone was detected once. The rearrangement uses TRBV5-1 and TRBJ2-1, with D tentatively TRBD2 (6 bases). CDR1 is SGHRS, CDR2 YFSETQ, per germline. The CDR3 is made up of 16 amino acids. The V and J ends lost 4 bases and 5 bases respectively, with 19 bases between them. The CDR3 region has the DNA TGCGCCAGCAGCGCCGGGGGACGGGGTGGGAACAATGAGCAGTTCTTC. Its translation: CASSAGGRGGNNEQFF.

This chain uses TRBV7-8 with TRBJ2-1, with D perhaps TRBD2 (7 bases). Trimming removed 5 bases from V and 15 bases from J, with 17 bases in between. The CDR3 is 12 amino acids. Germline CDR1 SGHVS, CDR2 FQNEAQ. DNA of the CDR3: TGTGCCAGCAGCCTGACTCGGGGGGCCATGTTCTTC. Translating gives CASSLTRGAMFF.

The DNA of the CDR3 is TGTGCCAGCAGTGCCTCGGGACAGTTACACAATCAGCCCCAGCATTTT. Translated, it gives CASSASGQLHNQPQHF. V gene TRBV6-6 combines with J gene TRBJ1-5, with 7 bases lining up with TRBD1. V shed 5 bases, J shed 3 bases, and the junction held 10 bases outside the gene matches. In germline, CDR1 is MNHNY, CDR2 SVGAGI (reference sequence). The CDR3 has 16 amino acids.

This clone was seen only a few times. The chain employs TRBV5-1 and TRBJ1-1; unclear D gene. Germline CDR1 is SGHRS and CDR2 is YFSETQ. The CDR3 runs 14 residues. Trimming stripped 5 bases from V and 0 bases from J, with 11 bases between. In DNA, the CDR3 is TGCGCCAGCAGTCTGGCTAGTTTGAACACTGAAGCTTTCTTT. It codes for CASSLASLNTEAFF.

The rearrangement uses TRBV13 and TRBJ2-7, with a weak D call TRBD1 (6 bases). The germline V and J ends were trimmed by 5 bases and 0 bases, with 17 bases remaining between them. Germline values: CDR1 PRHDT, CDR2 FYEKMQ (reference sequence). CDR3 size: 16 residues. This CDR3 is CASSLRQAKSSYEQYF. The DNA of the CDR3 is TGTGCCAGCAGCCTGAGACAGGCGAAGAGCTCCTACGAGCAGTACTTC.

The chain has TRBV29-1 and TRBJ1-3, with 8 bases aligning to TRBD1. Looked up from germline, CDR1 is SQVTM and CDR2 is ANQGSEA. With V trimmed by 2 bases and J by 2 bases, 2 bases remained unmatched. The CDR3 extends over 14 amino acids. This chain's CDR3 is CSVELTGAGNTIYF. In nucleotides, the CDR3 is TGCAGCGTTGAATTGACAGGGGCTGGAAACACCATATATTTT.

This chain links TRBV9 with TRBJ2-7; D ambiguous. The CDR3 is made up of 13 amino acids. Germline values: CDR1 SGDLS, CDR2 YYNGEE. V was trimmed by 0 bases and J by 4 bases, leaving 8 bases between them. Here the CDR3 reads CASSVAAQYEQYF. Here the CDR3 DNA reads TGTGCCAGCAGCGTAGCGGCCCAGTACGAGCAGTACTTC.

J is TRBJ2-3 and V is TRBV5-4; 7 bases agree with TRBD2. After removal of 7 bases from V and 0 bases from J, the junction contained 8 bases not matched to a gene. Germline lookup yields CDR1 SGHNT and CDR2 YYREEE (reference sequence). This CDR3 is built from 15 residues. The CDR3 bases are TGTGCCAGCGGGGTTAGCGGGCGGAGCACAGATACGCAGTATTTT. This translates into CASGVSGRSTDTQYF.

This clone was observed a few times. The chain uses TRBV27 and TRBJ2-7; D not certain. The CDR3 is 11 residues long. V was clipped by 8 bases and J by 6 bases, with 11 bases between them. Germline V CDR1 and CDR2: MNHEY, SMNVEV (reference sequence). CDR3 sequence (DNA): TGTGCCAGCGCTGAGGTGGGCGAGCAGTACTTC. Translation gives CASAEVGEQYF.

The chain is built from TRBV5-1 and TRBJ1-1; 7 bases map to TRBD1. Germline-derived CDR1 and CDR2 are SGHRS and YFSETQ. This CDR3 spans 14 amino acids. With V trimmed by 4 bases and J by 0 bases, 3 bases remained unmatched. The CDR3 loop reads CASSEGGLNTEAFF. DNA for the CDR3: TGCGCCAGCAGCGAAGGGGGCTTGAACACTGAAGCTTTCTTT.

The chain has TRBV7-8 and TRBJ1-2; 7 positions match TRBD1. V shed 5 bases and J 4 bases; nucleotides not matched to a gene: 16. CDR1 is SGHVS, CDR2 FQNEAQ, per germline. The CDR3 extends over 17 amino acids. The CDR3 region is CASSPGGQRGRVYGYTF. CDR3 coding DNA: TGTGCCAGCAGCCCCGGGGGGCAAAGGGGGCGGGTCTATGGCTACACCTTC.

This chain connects TRBV5-4 to TRBJ2-2; 8 positions match TRBD2. The CDR3 length is 17 residues. Germline V gives CDR1 SGHNT, CDR2 YYREEE (reference sequence). V shed 3 bases and J 6 bases; nucleotides not matched to a gene: 13. As DNA, the CDR3 is TGTGCCAGCAGCTCAGTGACCGGGACTAGTGGGGCCGGGGAGCTGTTTTTT. Amino acids: CASSSVTGTSGAGELFF.

The chain has TRBV2 and TRBJ2-7, with TRBD1 matching 8 bases. The germline gives CDR1 SNHLY, CDR2 FYNNEI. The CDR3 consists of 15 residues. Trimming removed 8 bases from V and 7 bases from J; junction bases left unmatched: 16. CDR3: CASAEEGWTGREQYF. CDR3 nucleotides: TGTGCCAGCGCTGAAGAGGGGTGGACAGGGAGGGAGCAGTACTTC.

This sequence joins TRBV5-1 and TRBJ1-3, with D maybe TRBD1 (6 bases). CDR1 is SGHRS and CDR2 is YFSETQ in the germline V gene. The CDR3 consists of 15 residues. V shed 2 bases and J shed 3 bases, with 12 bases lying between them. This CDR3 reads CASSLAGADGNTIYF. The CDR3 nucleotides read TGCGCCAGCAGCTTAGCAGGGGCGGATGGAAACACCATATATTTT.